The T cell receptor beta chain described here comes from a study of shared clonotypes between healthy human individuals. The authors sequenced unsorted PBMC DNA on ten immunoSEQ deep assay plates. Sequencing was performed with immunoSEQ multiplex PCR; in TCRdb, only in-frame clones are kept and a portion is missing. Of hundreds of thousands of clones in the sample, roughly 72% were seen once. Germline values: CDR1 LNHDA, CDR2 SQIVND (reference sequence). With V trimmed by 3 bases and J by 6 bases, 12 bases remained unmatched. There are 17 residues in the CDR3. A remark on this clone: Its antigen remains unknown.

Regarding the study as a whole: Investigators collected only blood, and repertoires in tissues likely differ.

The sequenced sample consisted of PBMCs. The sequence came from a woman aged 35 to 49 in good health. Some clones in this sample may be carry-over from other donors' samples. V and J are TRBV19 and TRBJ2-1, with 9 bases that match TRBD1. This CDR3 reads CASSISGRRQGVNEQFF. DNA for the CDR3: TGTGCCAGTAGTATTTCGGGGCGAAGACAGGGGGTCAATGAGCAGTTCTTC.